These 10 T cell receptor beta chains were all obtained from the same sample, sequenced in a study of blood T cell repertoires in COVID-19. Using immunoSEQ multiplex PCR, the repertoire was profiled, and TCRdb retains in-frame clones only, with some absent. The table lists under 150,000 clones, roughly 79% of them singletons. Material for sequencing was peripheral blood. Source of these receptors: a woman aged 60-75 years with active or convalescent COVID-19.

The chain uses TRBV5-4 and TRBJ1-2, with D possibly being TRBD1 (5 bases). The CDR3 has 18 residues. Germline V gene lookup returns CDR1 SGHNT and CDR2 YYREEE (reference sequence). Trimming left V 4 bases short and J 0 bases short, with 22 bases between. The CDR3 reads CASSPRILPGIANYGYTF. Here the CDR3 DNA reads TGTGCCAGCAGCCCCCGAATCTTGCCAGGGATAGCTAACTATGGCTACACCTTC.

CDR3 region: CASSAVLQGAYGYTF. The CDR3 bases are TGTGCCAGCAGCGCCGTATTACAGGGGGCCTATGGCTACACCTTC. The V gene is TRBV9, the J gene TRBJ1-2, with TRBD1 matching over 9 bases. The CDR3 totals 15 residues. Germline assignment: CDR1 SGDLS and CDR2 YYNGEE. The J segment lost 4 bases and the V segment lost 3 bases, leaving 7 bases of the junction unmatched.

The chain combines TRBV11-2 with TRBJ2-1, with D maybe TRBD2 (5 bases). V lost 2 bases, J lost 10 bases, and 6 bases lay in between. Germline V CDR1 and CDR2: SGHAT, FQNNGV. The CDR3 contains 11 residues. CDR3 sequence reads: CASSLTGEQFF. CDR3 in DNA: TGTGCCAGCAGCTTAACGGGAGAGCAGTTCTTC.

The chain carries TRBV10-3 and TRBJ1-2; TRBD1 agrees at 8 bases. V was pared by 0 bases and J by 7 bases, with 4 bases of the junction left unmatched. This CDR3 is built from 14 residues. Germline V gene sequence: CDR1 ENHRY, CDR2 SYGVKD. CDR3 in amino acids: CAISESRDRSGYTF. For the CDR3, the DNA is TGTGCCATCAGTGAGTCGAGGGACAGGTCTGGCTACACCTTC.

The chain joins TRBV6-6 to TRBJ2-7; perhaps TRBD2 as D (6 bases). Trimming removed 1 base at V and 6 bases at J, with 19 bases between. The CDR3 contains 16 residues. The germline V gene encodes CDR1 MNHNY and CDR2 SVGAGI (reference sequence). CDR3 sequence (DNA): TGTGCCAGCAGTTACTGGGAGGCCGAGAGCTTGCCCGAGCAGTACTTC. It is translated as CASSYWEAESLPEQYF.

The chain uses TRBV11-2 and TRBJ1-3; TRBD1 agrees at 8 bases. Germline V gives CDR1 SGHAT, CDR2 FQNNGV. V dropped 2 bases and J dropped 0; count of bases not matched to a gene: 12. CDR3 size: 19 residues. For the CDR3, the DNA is TGTGCCAGCAGCTTACGCCGCGGACAGGGTTTAATCTCTGGAAACACCATATATTTT. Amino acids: CASSLRRGQGLISGNTIYF.

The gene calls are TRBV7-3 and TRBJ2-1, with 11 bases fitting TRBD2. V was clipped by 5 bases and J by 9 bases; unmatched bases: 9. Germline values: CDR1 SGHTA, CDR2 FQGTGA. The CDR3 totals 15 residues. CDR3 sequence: CASSPTSGRGFEQFF. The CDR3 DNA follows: TGTGCCAGCAGCCCCACTAGCGGGAGAGGGTTTGAGCAGTTCTTC.

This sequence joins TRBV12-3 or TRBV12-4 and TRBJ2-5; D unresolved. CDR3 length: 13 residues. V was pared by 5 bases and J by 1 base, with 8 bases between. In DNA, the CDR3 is TGTGCCAGCAGTACAGAACTCCAAGAGACCCAGTACTTC. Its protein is CASSTELQETQYF.

In DNA form, the CDR3 reads TGTGCCAGCAGCCGGACATACCAAGAGACCCAGTACTTC. This sequence encodes CASSRTYQETQYF. The chain carries TRBV5-4 and TRBJ2-5; D possibly corresponds to TRBD1 (5 bases). Trimming took off 4 bases at V and 0 bases at J, with 7 bases between the two ends. Germline CDR1 is SGHNT and CDR2 is YYREEE (reference sequence). The CDR3 loop spans 13 amino acids.

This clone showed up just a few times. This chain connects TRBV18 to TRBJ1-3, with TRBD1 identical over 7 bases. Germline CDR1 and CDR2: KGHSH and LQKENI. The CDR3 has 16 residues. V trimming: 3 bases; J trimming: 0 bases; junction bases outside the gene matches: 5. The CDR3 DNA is TGTGCCAGCTCACCCGGGACAGCTAACTCTGGAAACACCATATATTTT. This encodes CASSPGTANSGNTIYF.